A selection of T cell receptor beta chains follows, all from one sample in a study of response to subunit inactivated influenza vaccine. TCRdb fed the RT-PCR reads into MiXCR, producing one record per CDR3 protein. The sample contains over 650,000 distinct CDR3 sequences, around 18% of which appear only once. This specimen was PBMCs from blood, taken more than 4 days after vaccination. Receptors were obtained from a man aged 45-65 years who received an inactivated influenza vaccine. Both conserved end residues are part of each CDR3. The D gene is left open where the match is weak. Only some rows state a clone size, as once, few, many or a class for expanded clones.

TRBD2 NA TRBJ2-7 TRBV20-1 TGCAGTGCGCCTTCTAGCGGGGGCTCCTCCTACGAGCAGTACTTC CSAPSSGGSSYEQYF
TRBD2 few TRBJ2-2 TRBV7-8 TGTGCCAGCAACCGCCATCCTCTAGCGGTTAACACCGGGGAGCTGTTTTTT CASNRHPLAVNTGELFF
TRBD2 NA TRBJ2-5 TRBV5-1 TGCGCCAGCAGCTTGGGTGCTTCGATGGGGGGGGAGACCCAGTACTTC CASSLGASMGGETQYF
TRBD1 NA TRBJ2-2 TRBV28 TGTGCCAGCAGAGGGTCTCTTGGACAGGGGGCGCGGGGCACCGGGGAGCTGTTTTTT CASRGSLGQGARGTGELFF
NA NA TRBJ1-2 TRBV7-2 TGTGCCAGCAGCATCCAATTGGGGAACTATGGCTACACCTTC CASSIQLGNYGYTF
TRBD2 many TRBJ2-2 TRBV4-2 TGTGCCAGCAGCCAAGGGGCTAGCGGGAAAACCGGGGAGCTGTTTTTT CASSQGASGKTGELFF
NA NA TRBJ1-1 TRBV12-3/TRBV12-4 TGTGCCAGCAGTTTAAGGGCAGTCCCGAACACTGAAGCTTTCTTT CASSLRAVPNTEAFF
NA NA TRBJ2-2 TRBV18 TGTGCCAGCTCACCACTTAGCAGGACGAACACCGGGGAGCTGTTTTTT CASSPLSRTNTGELFF
NA few TRBJ2-1 TRBV18 TGTGCCAGCTCGCCTGAGAATAGCTTCGTCAATGAGCAGTTCTTC CASSPENSFVNEQFF
NA few TRBJ2-3 TRBV11-2 TGTGCCAGCAGCTCCAACACGGTCGCAGATACGCAGTATTTT CASSSNTVADTQYF
TRBD2 NA TRBJ2-3 TRBV9 TGTGCCAGCAGCGGTATAGCGGGAGGGCCAGATACGCAGTATTTT CASSGIAGGPDTQYF
NA NA TRBJ2-1 TRBV24-1 TGTGCCACCGGAGAGCTGGATGGGTGGTGGAGCTCCTACAATGAGCAGTTCTTC CATGELDGWWSSYNEQFF
TRBD1 many TRBJ2-4 TRBV20-1 TGCAGTGCTAGAGGCCAGGACAGGGGAGTTAACATTCAGTACTTC CSARGQDRGVNIQYF
NA few TRBJ2-3 TRBV6-6 TGTGCCAGCAGGGGGTCTGGCGCAGATACGCAGTATTTT CASRGSGADTQYF
NA NA TRBJ1-2 TRBV12-3/TRBV12-4 TGTGCCAGCACCGTGACCAACCTGGGTGGCTACACCTTC CASTVTNLGGYTF
NA NA TRBJ2-5 TRBV2 TGTGCCAGCCTGGACGGGCTACGAGAGACCCAGTACTTC CASLDGLRETQYF
NA NA TRBJ1-5 TRBV5-1 TGCGCCAGCAGCTTGGAAGGCTACAGCCGGCAGCCCCAGCATTTT CASSLEGYSRQPQHF
TRBD2 NA TRBJ2-3 TRBV7-9 TGTGCCAGCCGGACTAGCGGATTCACAGATACGCAGTATTTT CASRTSGFTDTQYF
TRBD1 NA TRBJ1-2 TRBV6-1 TGTGCCAGCAGCCCGGTGGGTTACAGGGGGGGAGCATATGGCTACACCTTC CASSPVGYRGGAYGYTF
NA NA TRBJ2-3 TRBV4-3 TGCGCCAGCAGGAAGAGTAGCGGATATGACACAGATACGCAGTATTTT CASRKSSGYDTDTQYF
NA few TRBJ1-5 TRBV5-5 TGTGCCAGCAGCGCAGGGGTATCGGGCAATCAGCCCCAGCATTTT CASSAGVSGNQPQHF
NA NA TRBJ2-2 TRBV5-8 TGTGCCAGCAGCTCCATTGTCAGCGCCGAGAGGTTGGAGCTGTTTTTT CASSSIVSAERLELFF
NA NA TRBJ2-7 TRBV5-1 TGCGCCAGCAGCTATACTAGAGGGAGCTCCTACGAGCAGTACTTC CASSYTRGSSYEQYF
NA NA TRBJ2-7 TRBV5-6 TGTGCCAGCAGCTTGGGGTCTCATAGTTACGAGCAGTACTTC CASSLGSHSYEQYF
NA NA TRBJ2-6 TRBV12-3/TRBV12-4 TGTGCCAGCAGTCCCGAATGGGGGGCCAACGTCCTGACTTTC CASSPEWGANVLTF
TRBD2 NA TRBJ2-5 TRBV20-1 TGCAGTGCGGTCCCTGGGACTAGCAAAGAGACCCAGTACTTC CSAVPGTSKETQYF
TRBD1 few TRBJ1-1 TRBV20-1 TGCAGTGCTAGAGATTGGCGACAGGGTGAGGGTGAAGCTTTCTTT CSARDWRQGEGEAFF
NA few TRBJ2-7 TRBV15 TGTGCCACCAGCAAAGGGTTCTCCTACGAGCAGTACTTC CATSKGFSYEQYF
TRBD1 NA TRBJ2-7 TRBV6-5 TGTGCCAGCAGTTCCCCGGGACAGGGTAGTTACGAGCAGTACTTC CASSSPGQGSYEQYF
NA few TRBJ2-7 TRBV6-5 TGTGCCAGCAGTTACGTCCAGTCCTACGAGCAGTACTTC CASSYVQSYEQYF
TRBD1 many TRBJ2-4 TRBV12-3/TRBV12-4 TGTGCCAGCAGTCTCCGGACAGGCCGCCGTACGTACTTC CASSLRTGRRTYF
TRBD2 few TRBJ2-1 TRBV20-1 TGCAGTGCTAGAGTGTGGACTAGCCCTACCAGCCAGAATGAGCAGTTCTTC CSARVWTSPTSQNEQFF
TRBD1 many TRBJ1-1 TRBV20-1 TGCAGTGCTAGAGATCTCGACAGGGGGGTCTCTGAAGCTTTCTTT CSARDLDRGVSEAFF
TRBD2 NA TRBJ2-3 TRBV9 TGTGCCAGCAGCGTAGCCGTGACTAGCGGCACAGATACGCAGTATTTT CASSVAVTSGTDTQYF
NA few TRBJ2-5 TRBV20-1 TGCAGTGCTAGACCGGGACACTCCTCCCAAGAGACCCAGTACTTC CSARPGHSSQETQYF
NA NA TRBJ1-1 TRBV20-1 TGCAGTGCTAGAGATCTGGCTGAATACACTGAAGCTTTCTTT CSARDLAEYTEAFF
NA NA TRBJ2-3 TRBV6-1 TGTGCCAGCAGTGCACCTTCCTCTGGGATAGATACGCAGTATTTT CASSAPSSGIDTQYF
NA NA TRBJ2-3 TRBV7-9 TGTGCCAGCAGCTTATGGAGATTCCCCCGTGATACGCAGTATTTT CASSLWRFPRDTQYF
NA NA TRBJ2-7 TRBV20-1 TGCAGTGCTAGCCCTCCAGCGTACTCCTACGAGCAGTACTTC CSASPPAYSYEQYF
NA NA TRBJ1-1 TRBV5-1 TGCGCCAGCAGCGAAACCGGGACAGAAGCTTTCTTT CASSETGTEAFF
TRBD1 NA TRBJ2-1 TRBV6-2/TRBV6-3 TGTGCCAGCGGACAGGGATTACTATTAGCTACGGATGAGCAGTTCTTC CASGQGLLLATDEQFF
NA many TRBJ1-2 TRBV5-1 TGCGCCAGCAGCTTTTTTGTCAGGGAGCACGGCTACACCTTC CASSFFVREHGYTF
TRBD1 NA TRBJ2-6 TRBV12-3/TRBV12-4 TGTGCCAGCAGAACGACAGGGGCAGGGGCCAACGTCCTGACTTTC CASRTTGAGANVLTF
NA NA TRBJ2-1 TRBV12-3/TRBV12-4 TGTGCCAGCAGTTTCTCCAGAGAGGCTGAGCAGTTCTTC CASSFSREAEQFF
TRBD2 NA TRBJ2-7 TRBV7-2 TGTGCCAGCAGCCGCGGTAGCGGGAGGTCCTACGAGCAGTACTTC CASSRGSGRSYEQYF
TRBD1 few TRBJ2-7 TRBV20-1 TGCAGTGCTAGAGATAGGCAGGGGGCGTCCCCCAGCTACGAGCAGTACTTC CSARDRQGASPSYEQYF
NA few TRBJ2-7 TRBV29-1 TGCAGCGTTCAACAGGGTAGCGACGAGCAGTACTTC CSVQQGSDEQYF
NA few TRBJ1-1 TRBV5-1 TGCGCCAGCAGCCAATCGATACAGGAGACCACTGAAGCTTTCTTT CASSQSIQETTEAFF
NA many TRBJ2-1 TRBV7-9 TGTGCCAGCAGCTTAACTCAATCGAGGCAGTTCTTC CASSLTQSRQFF
TRBD1 NA TRBJ2-1 TRBV12-3/TRBV12-4 TGTGCCAGCAGTCAAGACGGGACAGGGAAATACAATGAGCAGTTCTTC CASSQDGTGKYNEQFF
NA NA TRBJ1-4 TRBV9 TGTGCCAGCAGCGCAGATCAGGACCCCAATGAAAAACTGTTTTTT CASSADQDPNEKLFF